These 20 T cell receptor beta chains were sequenced from one sample in a study of CD8 T cells in Susac syndrome. RNA, at about 0.5 to 1 ug, was reverse transcribed with random hexamers. TCRdb reanalysed the immunoSEQ multiplex PCR reads using MiXCR and keeps one entry per CDR3 protein. The data hold approximately 270,000 distinct CDR3 sequences, with around 93% observed a single time. Material: CD4+ T cells from PBMCs. Receptors were obtained from a human donor with multiple sclerosis.

This chain uses TRBV6-1 with TRBJ1-5; 11 bases match TRBD1. Trimming took 4 bases from V and 2 from J; bases not matched to a gene: 10. The CDR3 contains 18 residues. Germline V CDR1 and CDR2: MNHNS, SASEGT. CDR3 loop: CASSAKDRGLGGNQPQHF. The CDR3 DNA follows: TGTGCCAGCAGTGCTAAGGACAGGGGGCTTGGTGGCAATCAGCCCCAGCATTTT.

V and J are TRBV5-1 and TRBJ1-6; 9 bases align to TRBD1. The length of the CDR3 is 15 residues. The V gene end was trimmed by 0 bases and the J gene end by 9 bases; junction bases not matched to a gene: 4. CDR1 SGHRS and CDR2 YFSETQ come from the germline V gene. CDR3: CASSLERTGVSPLHF. The CDR3 DNA reads TGCGCCAGCAGCTTGGAGCGGACAGGGGTTTCACCCCTCCACTTT.

The V call is TRBV15, the J call TRBJ2-5; possibly TRBD1 or TRBD2 for D (5 bases each). The germline V gene has CDR1 LNHNV and CDR2 YYDKDF (reference sequence). Trimming cost V 3 bases and J 5 bases, with 10 bases left between them. CDR3 length: 13 amino acids. In DNA, the CDR3 is TGTGCCACCAGCAGGGACTCAGGGGAGACCCAGTACTTC. This encodes CATSRDSGETQYF.

This chain connects TRBV5-6 to TRBJ2-5; tentative D call: TRBD1 (5 bases). This CDR3 is built from 11 residues. The ends were cut back, 4 bases at V and 7 bases at J, with 8 bases in the middle. Germline loops: CDR1 SGHDT, CDR2 YYEEEE. CDR3 nucleotides: TGTGCCAGCAGCAGTCAGGGGACCCAGTACTTC. The encoded protein is CASSSQGTQYF. Combining the CDR3 with reference TRBV5-6 and TRBJ2-5 gives the whole variable domain DAGVTQSPTHLIKTRGQQVTLRCSPKSGHDTVSWYQQALGQGPQFIFQYYEEEERQRGNFPDRFSGHQFPNYSSELNVNALLLGDSALYLCASSSQGTQYFGPGTRLLVL.

The gene calls are TRBV7-8 and TRBJ2-2, with 7 bases matching TRBD1. CDR1 and CDR2 from the germline V gene are SGHVS and FQNEAQ. The V gene end was trimmed by 5 bases and the J gene end by 2 bases; junction bases not matched to a gene: 5. The CDR3 extends over 15 amino acids. CDR3: CASSLGTENTGELFF. The CDR3 DNA reads as TGTGCCAGCAGCCTTGGGACAGAAAACACCGGGGAGCTGTTTTTT.

This chain links TRBV2 with TRBJ2-2; D possibly corresponds to TRBD1 (5 bases). The V end lost 1 base, the J end lost 1 base, and 7 bases lay between the germline ends. The CDR3 runs 15 residues. CDR1 and CDR2 from the germline V gene are SNHLY and FYNNEI. The CDR3 DNA sequence: TGTGCCAGCAGTGAAGACAGGAGGAACACCGGGGAGCTGTTTTTT. Its protein product is CASSEDRRNTGELFF.

The V and J genes are TRBV9 and TRBJ1-1; no reliable D call. The CDR3 runs to 17 residues. Germline CDR1 SGDLS, CDR2 YYNGEE. V dropped 0 bases and J dropped 3 bases, with 18 bases sitting between them. The CDR3 DNA reads TGTGCCAGCAGCGTAGCATTTCTGAGTACGGGCGACACTGAAGCTTTCTTT. Its protein is CASSVAFLSTGDTEAFF.

This chain's CDR3 is CATSDFTAYEQYF. The CDR3 DNA is TGTGCCACCAGTGATTTCACAGCCTACGAGCAGTACTTC. V and J are TRBV24-1 and TRBJ2-7, with unresolved D. The germline V gene has CDR1 KGHDR and CDR2 SFDVKD. The V end lost 1 base, the J end lost 2 bases, and 5 bases lay between the germline ends. The CDR3 is made up of 13 amino acids.

The J gene is TRBJ2-7, the V gene TRBV15; D gene ambiguous. The CDR3 totals 14 residues. Germline V gene sequence: CDR1 LNHNV, CDR2 YYDKDF (reference sequence). Trimming pared 2 bases from V and 0 bases from J, leaving 8 bases between. CDR3 region: CATSRLLSSYEQYV. The CDR3, as DNA: TGTGCCACCAGCAGATTACTTAGCTCCTACGAGCAGTACGTC.

The chain joins TRBV29-1 to TRBJ2-5; 7 positions match TRBD1. J lost 2 bases, V lost 5 bases, and 20 bases had no gene match. This CDR3 has 18 amino acids. Germline V gene data show CDR1 as SQVTM and CDR2 as ANQGSEA. The CDR3, as DNA: TGCAGCGTTACTCTCGGACAGGCGGAGATGTGGTCTCAAGAGACCCAGTACTTC. Residues: CSVTLGQAEMWSQETQYF.

This chain links TRBV10-3 with TRBJ1-5; D is undetermined. Trimming left V 8 bases short and J 0 bases short, with 11 bases between. Germline CDR1 is ENHRY and CDR2 is SYGVKD. This CDR3 region has 14 residues. This CDR3 is CAIGEQDSNQPQHF. The CDR3, as DNA: TGTGCCATCGGGGAACAAGATAGCAATCAGCCCCAGCATTTT.

The chain carries TRBV5-1 and TRBJ2-3; D is perhaps TRBD2 (6 bases). Deletions cut 0 bases from V and 4 bases from J, with 12 bases between. The CDR3 is made up of 15 amino acids. Germline CDR1 SGHRS, CDR2 YFSETQ. CDR3 region: CASSLEGGGPDTQYF. The CDR3, as DNA: TGCGCCAGCAGCTTGGAGGGAGGCGGCCCAGATACGCAGTATTTT.

The chain joins TRBV14 to TRBJ2-7; the D is unclear. The length of the CDR3 is 12 residues. V was pared by 6 bases and J by 3 bases, with 9 bases between. Per germline, CDR1 SGHDN and CDR2 FVKESK. CDR3 bases: TGTGCCAGCAGGGCCTCCGGCTACGAGCAGTACTTC. Translating it yields CASRASGYEQYF. The full variable domain, its missing parts supplied by reference TRBV14 and TRBJ2-7, is EAGVTQFPSHSVIEKGQTVTLRCDPISGHDNLYWYRRVMGKEIKFLLHFVKESKQDESGMPNNRFLAERTGGTYSTLKVQPAELEDSGVYFCASRASGYEQYFGPGTRLTVT.

This clonotype occurred once. This sequence joins TRBV20-1 and TRBJ2-5; D gene unclear. Germline loops: CDR1 DFQATT, CDR2 SNEGSKA (reference sequence). The V end lost 6 bases, the J end lost 2 bases, and 7 bases lay between the germline ends. The CDR3 has 11 residues. The CDR3 region is CSAEAQETQYF. CDR3 bases: TGCAGTGCAGAAGCGCAAGAGACCCAGTACTTC.

The chain employs TRBV5-1 and TRBJ1-3, with TRBD1 matching over 10 bases. The length of the CDR3 is 14 residues. Trimming at V came to 3 bases and at J to 6 bases, leaving 3 bases not matched to a gene. CDR1 and CDR2 (germline): SGHRS, YFSETQ. CDR3 DNA sequence: TGCGCCAGCAGCTCCGGGACAGGGGAAAACACCATATATTTT. It specifies CASSSGTGENTIYF.

The rearrangement links TRBV4-2 to TRBJ2-2; 8 bases map to TRBD2. The CDR3 runs to 15 residues. Germline loops: CDR1 LGHNA, CDR2 YNFKEQ. J lost 4 bases, V lost 5 bases, and 6 bases had no gene match. The CDR3 is CASSGRAGGTGELFF. CDR3 coding DNA: TGTGCCAGCAGCGGTCGGGCGGGAGGCACCGGGGAGCTGTTTTTT.

V usage is TRBV4-1 and J usage is TRBJ2-2, with D hard to call. The V gene lost 3 bases and the J gene lost 4 bases, with 18 bases spanning the gap. The CDR3 extends over 17 amino acids. CDR1 and CDR2 from the germline V gene are MGHRA and YSYEKL. The CDR3 loop is CASSQQRGNTGTGELFF. The CDR3, as DNA: TGCGCCAGCAGCCAGCAGCGTGGTAACACCGGCACCGGGGAGCTGTTTTTT.

The V gene is TRBV11-1, the J gene TRBJ2-5; the match to TRBD2 covers 9 bases. The junction had 9 bases not matched to a gene; V was cut back by 1 base and J by 3 bases. The CDR3 covers 17 residues. CDR1 and CDR2 (germline): SGHAT, FQDESV (reference sequence). The CDR3: CASSLGPPTSGEETQYF. CDR3 sequence (DNA): TGTGCCAGCAGCTTAGGGCCTCCGACTAGCGGAGAAGAGACCCAGTACTTC.

V usage is TRBV5-6 and J usage is TRBJ1-1; 8 bases fit TRBD1. This CDR3 region has 15 residues. Per the germline V gene, CDR1 is SGHDT and CDR2 is YYEEEE. The trim removed 7 bases at V and 1 base at J, leaving 9 bases unmatched. The CDR3 reads CASYRGVTKNTEAFF. In DNA, the CDR3 is TGTGCCAGCTACAGGGGGGTGACCAAGAACACTGAAGCTTTCTTT.

The CDR3 region has the DNA TGTGCCAGCACCCCCGCTGGCTGGACTAGCGTAACAGATACGCAGTATTTT. Its translation: CASTPAGWTSVTDTQYF. This chain joins TRBV7-9 and TRBJ2-3, with 9 bases identical to TRBD2. J gave up 3 bases and V 7 bases, and 14 bases lay outside the gene matches. CDR3 length: 17 residues. The germline V gene has CDR1 SEHNR and CDR2 FQNEAQ (reference sequence).